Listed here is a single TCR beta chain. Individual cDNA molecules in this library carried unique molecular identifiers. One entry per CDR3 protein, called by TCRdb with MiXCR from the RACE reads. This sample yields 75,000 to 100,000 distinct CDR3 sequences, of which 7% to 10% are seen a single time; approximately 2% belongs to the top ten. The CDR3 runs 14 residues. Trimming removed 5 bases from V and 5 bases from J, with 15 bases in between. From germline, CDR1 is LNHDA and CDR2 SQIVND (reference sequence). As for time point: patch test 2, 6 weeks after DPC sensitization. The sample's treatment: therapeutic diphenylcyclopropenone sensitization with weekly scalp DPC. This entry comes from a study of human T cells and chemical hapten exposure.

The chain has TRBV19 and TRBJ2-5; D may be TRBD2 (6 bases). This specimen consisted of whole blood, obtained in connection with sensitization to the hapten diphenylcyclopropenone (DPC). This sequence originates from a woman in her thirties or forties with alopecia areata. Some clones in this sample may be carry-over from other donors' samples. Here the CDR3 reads CASSAGTLGETQYF. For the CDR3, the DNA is TGTGCCAGTAGTGCCGGGACTCTTGGGGAGACCCAGTACTTC.